A selection of T cell receptor beta chains follows, all from one sample in a study of technical replicates of blood from a few donors. Here immunoSEQ multiplex PCR was the method, and the copy in TCRdb shows in-frame clones only, minus some. The sample shows some 80,000 clones, approximately 97% of them seen only once. The sample was T cells isolated from PBMCs. The receptor set was obtained from a human donor in good health. CDR3s include the opening cysteine and the closing phenylalanine or tryptophan.

CAWNRWDRPTYEQYF | TRBJ2-7 | TRBV30
CASSLEAGGAYEQYF | TRBJ2-7 | TRBV11-2
CASRLSSYNEQFF | TRBJ2-1 | TRBV2
CASRTSFYEQYF | TRBJ2-7 | TRBV2
CASSDRGESSYNEQFF | TRBJ2-1 | TRBV6-4
CALAGVTDTQYF | TRBJ2-3 | TRBV30
CASSPTGGLGTEAFF | TRBJ1-1 | TRBV7-3
CASSSNSNSYNEQFF | TRBJ2-1 | TRBV7-2
CASSLIIGQGANEKLFF | TRBJ1-4 | TRBV5-5
CASSRFGLQPQHF | TRBJ1-5 | TRBV6-1
CASSQTRETEAFF | TRBJ1-1 | TRBV2
CASSLAYSAVGELFF | TRBJ2-2 | TRBV7-9
CASSELGGGTEAFF | TRBJ1-1 | TRBV6-1
CASSEAGGEAFF | TRBJ1-1 | TRBV19
CASQEAGNTIYF | TRBJ1-3 | TRBV6-5
CASSSMGHPLENQPQHF | TRBJ1-5 | TRBV27
CASSPGEYYGYTF | TRBJ1-2 | TRBV5-6
CASSLPGLASNEQYF | TRBJ2-7 | TRBV7-8
CASSFTRAGELFF | TRBJ2-2 | TRBV7-6
CASTERSTGELFF | TRBJ2-2 | TRBV6-5
CASSFGASDYEQYF | TRBJ2-7 | TRBV27
CASTRQGRETQYF | TRBJ2-5 | TRBV5-6
CASSLSRLSYEQYF | TRBJ2-7 | TRBV27